Presented here are 17 T cell receptor beta chains from one specimen sequenced in a study of regulatory T cells in long-lasting Graves disease. CDR3-region Arm-PCR and iRepertoire HTBI primers produced the TCR beta libraries. Each CDR3 protein is one row after TCRdb ran MiXCR on the multiplex PCR reads. The data contain about 460,000 distinct CDR3 sequences, roughly 23% of them singletons. Time point defined: persistent/refractory GD, antithyroid drugs over 5 years with positive TRAb. The authors made the TCR library using RNA they extracted from PBMCs. Sequencing was performed on peripheral blood mononuclear cells (PBMCs), taken when the disease was refractory, from a patient treated with antithyroid drugs. These TCRs come from a female donor with Graves disease.

The V gene is TRBV2, the J gene TRBJ2-1, with TRBD2 matching over 14 bases. Germline trimming cut 6 bases from V and 9 bases from J; bases unmatched to any gene: 10. The CDR3 contains 16 residues. Germline CDR1 is SNHLY and CDR2 is FYNNEI. The DNA for the CDR3 is TGTGCCAGCAGAAGTATGGGACTAGCGGGAGAAGTTGAGCAGTTCTTC. Encoded protein: CASRSMGLAGEVEQFF. Drawing the rest from reference TRBV2 and TRBJ2-1, the complete variable domain is EPEVTQTPSHQVTQMGQEVILRCVPISNHLYFYWYRQILGQKVEFLVSFYNNEISEKSEIFDDQFSVERPDGSNFTLKIRSTKLEDSAMYFCASRSMGLAGEVEQFFGPGTRLTVL.

The sample holds many counts of this clonotype. This chain joins TRBV29-1 and TRBJ2-2; 9 bases are a match to TRBD2. The germline V gene encodes CDR1 SQVTM and CDR2 ANQGSEA. J was trimmed by 8 bases and V by 4 bases; bases with no gene match: 5. This CDR3 contains 13 residues. The CDR3 bases are TGCAGCGTTGGAACAGCGGGAGGAGGGGAGCTGTTTTTT. Its translation: CSVGTAGGGELFF.

This clonotype has a count of ten or more. This chain connects TRBV6-5 to TRBJ1-2, with D maybe TRBD1 (5 bases). This CDR3 spans 16 amino acids. V lost 0 bases, J lost 6 bases, and 17 bases lay in between. In germline, CDR1 is MNHEY, CDR2 SVGAGI. CDR3 region: CASSYSTAGTSNGYTF. CDR3 in DNA: TGTGCCAGCAGTTACTCAACGGCCGGGACGTCGAATGGCTACACCTTC.

This clonotype was detected ten times or more. The V and J genes are TRBV7-2 and TRBJ2-7; TRBD2 aligns across 7 bases. CDR3 length: 15 amino acids. Germline V CDR1 and CDR2: SGHTA, FQGNSA. With 0 bases clipped from V and 3 bases from J, the junction kept 5 bases outside the gene matches. The DNA for the CDR3 is TGTGCCAGCAGCTTAGCAGGCGGGAGTAACTACGAGCAGTACTTC. Translation gives CASSLAGGSNYEQYF.

There are a few counts of this clonotype. The chain couples TRBV4-3 to TRBJ2-5; 9 bases line up with TRBD2. The V gene's germline CDR1 is LGHNA and CDR2 YSLEER. V dropped 1 base and J dropped 5; count of bases not matched to a gene: 5. The CDR3 extends over 15 amino acids. The CDR3 nucleotides read TGCGCCAGCAGCCAAGTCCCTAGCGGGGACGAGACCCAGTACTTC. Its translation: CASSQVPSGDETQYF.

This clonotype has at least ten counts. In DNA, the CDR3 is TGTGCCAGCAGTCTCTTCTCGACAGGCTCTGGGGCCAACGTCCTGACTTTC. Its protein product is CASSLFSTGSGANVLTF. V usage is TRBV28 and J usage is TRBJ2-6; D may be TRBD1 (6 bases). The ends were cut back, 5 bases at V and 0 bases at J, with 14 bases in the middle. Germline-derived CDR1 and CDR2 are MDHEN and SYDVKM. CDR3 size: 17 residues.

This clonotype appeared many times. The chain is built from TRBV28 and TRBJ2-7; 10 bases match TRBD1. Germline V gene sequence: CDR1 MDHEN, CDR2 SYDVKM. The CDR3 covers 15 residues. V shed 4 bases, J shed 9 bases, and the junction held 12 bases outside the gene matches. The CDR3 coding sequence is TGTGCCAGCAGTTCTCCCGGGACAGGGGCGTCGGGGCAGTACTTC. This codes for CASSSPGTGASGQYF.

The J gene is TRBJ2-5, the V gene TRBV4-1; no clear D. Germline V lookup: CDR1 MGHRA, CDR2 YSYEKL. V lost 0 bases to trimming and J lost 3 bases, with 8 bases between them. The CDR3 is 14 amino acids. This CDR3 is CASSQDRRKETQYF. Here the CDR3 DNA reads TGCGCCAGCAGCCAAGATCGGCGTAAAGAGACCCAGTACTTC.

This clonotype has just a few counts. V is TRBV20-1 and J is TRBJ1-2, with D possibly being TRBD1 (6 bases). Germline CDR1 reads DFQATT; CDR2 reads SNEGSKA (reference sequence). V was clipped by 7 bases and J by 8 bases, with 14 bases between them. The CDR3 consists of 11 residues. The CDR3 bases are TGCAGTGTAAATCCGGGACACGGCTACACCTTC. Translated: CSVNPGHGYTF.

The chain carries TRBV5-1 and TRBJ2-7; no firm D call. V was trimmed by 5 bases and J by 6 bases, leaving 12 bases between them. Germline-derived CDR1 and CDR2 are SGHRS and YFSETQ. The CDR3 covers 12 residues. The CDR3 DNA follows: TGCGCCAGCAGAGACACGTTGGGCGAGCAGTACTTC. Residues: CASRDTLGEQYF.

This clonotype was observed once. The V gene is TRBV5-4, the J gene TRBJ1-1, with a weak D call TRBD1 (5 bases). V dropped 5 bases and J dropped 0 bases, with 14 bases sitting between them. This CDR3 has 15 residues. In germline, CDR1 is SGHNT, CDR2 YYREEE (reference sequence). The CDR3, as DNA: TGTGCCAGCAGTGTATTCAGGACAATGAACACTGAAGCTTTCTTT. This codes for CASSVFRTMNTEAFF.

This clonotype was counted many times. The CDR3 nucleotides are TGTGCCAGCAGTTACCACGGGGAGCTGTTTTTT. This encodes CASSYHGELFF. The V gene is TRBV6-2 or TRBV6-3, the J gene TRBJ2-2; D uncertain. The CDR3 totals 11 residues. Trimming shortened V by 2 bases and J by 7 bases, and 2 bases separated the two germline ends. The V gene's germline CDR1 is MNHEY and CDR2 SVGEGT.

This clonotype was detected many times. Here the CDR3 DNA reads TGTGCCAGCAGCCCCAGTTCTTCGGCGGGCGAGCAGTACTTC. Protein product: CASSPSSSAGEQYF. The chain links TRBV7-2 to TRBJ2-7, with D perhaps TRBD2 (5 bases). V gave up 5 bases and J gave up 6 bases, with 17 bases separating them. The CDR3 is 14 amino acids. Germline lookup yields CDR1 SGHTA and CDR2 FQGNSA.

This clonotype appeared many times. The chain recombines TRBV20-1 with TRBJ2-7; possibly TRBD1 for D (6 bases). Germline values: CDR1 DFQATT, CDR2 SNEGSKA (reference sequence). The CDR3 is 14 residues long. V lost 4 bases, J lost 5 bases, and 18 bases lay in between. The CDR3 DNA is TGCAGTGCTAAAGCCAGGACAGCCTTGGACGAGCAGTACTTC. It yields the protein CSAKARTALDEQYF.

The chain recombines TRBV6-1 with TRBJ1-2, with D perhaps matching TRBD1 (6 bases). The CDR3 extends over 13 amino acids. V was pared by 6 bases and J by 7 bases, with 15 bases between. The germline V gene encodes CDR1 MNHNS and CDR2 SASEGT. The CDR3 DNA reads TGTGCCAGCAGGAAGCCAGGGGAGGGTGGCTACACCTTC. This codes for CASRKPGEGGYTF.

This clonotype was picked up many times. The V call is TRBV12-3 or TRBV12-4, the J call TRBJ1-4, with TRBD1 matching 8 bases. The length of the CDR3 is 17 residues. V dropped 7 bases and J dropped 2; count of bases not matched to a gene: 12. The CDR3 nucleotides read TGTGCCAGCACAGGGCAGGGGGCTGGAGTCACTAATGAAAAACTGTTTTTT. It specifies CASTGQGAGVTNEKLFF.

This clonotype was found many times. The chain uses TRBV7-2 and TRBJ1-4, with 8 nucleotides matching TRBD1. Germline V CDR1 and CDR2: SGHTA, FQGNSA. J gave up 8 bases and V 4 bases, and 15 bases lay outside the gene matches. CDR3 length equals 17 residues. The CDR3 nucleotides are TGTGCCAGCAGCTCGGACAGGGAAGAGGTCGTGGGAGAAAAACTGTTTTTT. This codes for CASSSDREEVVGEKLFF.